Reported below is one T cell receptor (beta chain). Its antigen is not known. This PCR relied on a set of 60 Vbeta primers and 13 Jbeta primers. Sequenced by immunoSEQ multiplex PCR; TCRdb stores in-frame clones only, minus some. The table lists 75,000 to 95,000 clones, with 1.3% to 1.5% in the top ten. The entry originates in a study of cytomegalovirus exposure and HLA in healthy donors. The germline V and J ends were trimmed by 6 bases and 6 bases, with 12 bases remaining between them. This CDR3 has 13 amino acids. Germline-derived CDR1 and CDR2 are MNHEY and SVGAGI. Study results and limitations: The listing of approximately 160 TCR beta chains classed them as cytomegalovirus-associated. As confirmed in vitro, three CMV-associated chains were specific for CMV antigens.

The chain links TRBV6-5 to TRBJ2-1; D gene uncertain. The sequence derives from an older woman in good health and CMV-seronegative. Sequencing was carried out using PBMCs. CDR3 nucleotides: TGTGCCAGCAGACTTAGTCCCTCCAATGAGCAGTTCTTC. Translation: CASRLSPSNEQFF.